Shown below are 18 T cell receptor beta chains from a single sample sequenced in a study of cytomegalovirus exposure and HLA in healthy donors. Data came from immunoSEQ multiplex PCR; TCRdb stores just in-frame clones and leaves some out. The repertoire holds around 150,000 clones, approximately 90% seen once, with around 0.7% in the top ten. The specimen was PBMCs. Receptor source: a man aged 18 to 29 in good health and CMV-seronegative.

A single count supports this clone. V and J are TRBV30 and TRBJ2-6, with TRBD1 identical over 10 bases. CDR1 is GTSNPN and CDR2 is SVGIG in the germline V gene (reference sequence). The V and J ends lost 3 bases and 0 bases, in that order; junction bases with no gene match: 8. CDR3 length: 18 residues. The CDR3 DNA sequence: TGTGCCTGGAGGAGAGTGGGACAGGGGAGCTCTGGGGCCAACGTCCTGACTTTC. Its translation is CAWRRVGQGSSGANVLTF.

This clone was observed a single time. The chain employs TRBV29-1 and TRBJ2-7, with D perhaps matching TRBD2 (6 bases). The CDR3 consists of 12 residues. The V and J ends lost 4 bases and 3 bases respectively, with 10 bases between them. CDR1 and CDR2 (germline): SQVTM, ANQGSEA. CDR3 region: CSVAGGNYEQYF. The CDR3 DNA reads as TGCAGCGTTGCCGGGGGAAACTACGAGCAGTACTTC.

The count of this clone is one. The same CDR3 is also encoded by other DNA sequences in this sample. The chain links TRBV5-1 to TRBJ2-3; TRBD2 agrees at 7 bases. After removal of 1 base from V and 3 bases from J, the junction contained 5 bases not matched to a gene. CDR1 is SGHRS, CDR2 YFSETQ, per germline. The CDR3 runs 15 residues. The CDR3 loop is CASSLSSGGTDTQYF. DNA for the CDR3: TGCGCCAGCAGCTTGTCTAGCGGTGGGACAGATACGCAGTATTTT.

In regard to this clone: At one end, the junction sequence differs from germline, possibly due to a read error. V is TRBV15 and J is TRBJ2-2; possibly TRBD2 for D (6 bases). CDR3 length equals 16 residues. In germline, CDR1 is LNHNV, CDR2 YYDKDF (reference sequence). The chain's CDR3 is CATRRGVGGNPGELFF. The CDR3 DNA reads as TGTGCCACCAGAAGAGGGGTCGGCGGGAACCCCGGGGAGCTGTTTTTT.

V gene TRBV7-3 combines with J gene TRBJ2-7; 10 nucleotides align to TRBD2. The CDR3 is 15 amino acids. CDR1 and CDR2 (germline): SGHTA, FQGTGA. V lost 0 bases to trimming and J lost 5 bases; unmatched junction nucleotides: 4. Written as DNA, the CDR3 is TGTGCCAGCAGCTTAACTAGCGGGGGGACCCACGAGCAGTACTTC. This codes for CASSLTSGGTHEQYF.

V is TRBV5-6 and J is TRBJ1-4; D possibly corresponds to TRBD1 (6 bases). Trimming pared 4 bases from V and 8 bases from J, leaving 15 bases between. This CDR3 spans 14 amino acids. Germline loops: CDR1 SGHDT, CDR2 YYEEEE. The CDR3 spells CASSNRARGEKLFF. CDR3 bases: TGTGCCAGCAGCAACAGGGCGCGAGGGGAAAAACTGTTTTTT.

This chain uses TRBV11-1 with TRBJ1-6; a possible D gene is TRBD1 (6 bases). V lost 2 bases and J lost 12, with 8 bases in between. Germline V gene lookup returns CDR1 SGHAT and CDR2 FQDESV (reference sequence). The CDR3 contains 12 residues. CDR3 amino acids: CASSLRTEPLHF. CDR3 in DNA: TGTGCCAGCAGCTTAAGGACAGAACCCCTCCACTTT.

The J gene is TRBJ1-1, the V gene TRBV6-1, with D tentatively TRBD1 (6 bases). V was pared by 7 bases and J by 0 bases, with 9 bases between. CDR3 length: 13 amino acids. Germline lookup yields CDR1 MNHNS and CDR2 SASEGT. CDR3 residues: CASTRQVNTEAFF. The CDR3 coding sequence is TGTGCCAGCACCCGACAGGTGAACACTGAAGCTTTCTTT.

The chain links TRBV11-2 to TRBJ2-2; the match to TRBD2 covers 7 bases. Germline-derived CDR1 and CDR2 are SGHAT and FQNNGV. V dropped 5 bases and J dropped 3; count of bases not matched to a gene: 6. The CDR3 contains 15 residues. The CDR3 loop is CASSQLSGHTGELFF. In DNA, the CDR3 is TGTGCCAGCAGCCAACTTAGCGGGCACACCGGGGAGCTGTTTTTT.

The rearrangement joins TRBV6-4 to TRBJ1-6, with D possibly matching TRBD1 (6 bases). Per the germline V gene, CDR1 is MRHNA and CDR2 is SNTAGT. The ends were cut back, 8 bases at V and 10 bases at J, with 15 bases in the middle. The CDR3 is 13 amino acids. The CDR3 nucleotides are TGTGCCAGCTCTCAAACAGGGTACTCACCCCTCCACTTT. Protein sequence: CASSQTGYSPLHF.

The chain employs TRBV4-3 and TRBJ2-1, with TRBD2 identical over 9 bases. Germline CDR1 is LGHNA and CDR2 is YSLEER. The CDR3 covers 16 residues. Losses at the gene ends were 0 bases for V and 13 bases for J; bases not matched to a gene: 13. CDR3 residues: CASSQEWTSAPNKQFF. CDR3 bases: TGCGCCAGCAGCCAAGAGTGGACTAGCGCCCCAAATAAACAGTTCTTC.

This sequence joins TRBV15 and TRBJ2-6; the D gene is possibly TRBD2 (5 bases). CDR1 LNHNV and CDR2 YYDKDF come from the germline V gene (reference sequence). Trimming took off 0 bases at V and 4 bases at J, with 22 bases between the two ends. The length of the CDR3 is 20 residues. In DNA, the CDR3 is TGTGCCACCAGCAGAGATATCTTGGCGGGCGAGCCCACCGGGGCCAACGTCCTGACTTTC. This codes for CATSRDILAGEPTGANVLTF.

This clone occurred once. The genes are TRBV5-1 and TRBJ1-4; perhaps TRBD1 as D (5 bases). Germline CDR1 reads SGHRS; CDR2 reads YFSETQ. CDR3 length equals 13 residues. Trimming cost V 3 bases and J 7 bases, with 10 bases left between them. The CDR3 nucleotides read TGCGCCAGCAGCTCCAGGGATAGTGAAAAACTGTTTTTT. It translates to CASSSRDSEKLFF.

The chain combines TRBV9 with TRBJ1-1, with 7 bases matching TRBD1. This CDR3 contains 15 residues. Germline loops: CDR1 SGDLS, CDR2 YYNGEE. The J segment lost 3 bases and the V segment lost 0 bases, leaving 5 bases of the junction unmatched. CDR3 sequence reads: CASSVVGRGDTEAFF. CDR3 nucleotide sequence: TGTGCCAGCAGCGTAGTTGGCAGGGGGGACACTGAAGCTTTCTTT.

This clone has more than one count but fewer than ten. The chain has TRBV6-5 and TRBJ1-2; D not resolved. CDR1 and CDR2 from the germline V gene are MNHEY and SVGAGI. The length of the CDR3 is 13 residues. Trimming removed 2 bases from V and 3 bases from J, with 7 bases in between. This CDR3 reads CASSYGQDYGYTF. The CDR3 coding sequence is TGTGCCAGCAGTTACGGCCAGGACTATGGCTACACCTTC.

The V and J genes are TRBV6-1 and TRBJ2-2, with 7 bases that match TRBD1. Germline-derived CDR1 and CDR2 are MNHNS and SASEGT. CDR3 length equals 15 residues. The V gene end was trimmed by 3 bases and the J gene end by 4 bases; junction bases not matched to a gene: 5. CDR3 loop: CASSDSRGFTGELFF. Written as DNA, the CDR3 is TGTGCCAGCAGTGATTCCAGGGGGTTCACCGGGGAGCTGTTTTTT.

Here the CDR3 DNA reads TGTGCCACTCATGACAGGGGGCGGAATTCACCCCTCCACTTT. Translation: CATHDRGRNSPLHF. This chain joins TRBV19 and TRBJ1-6; TRBD1 agrees at 10 bases. V shed 10 bases, J shed 7 bases, and the junction held 7 bases outside the gene matches. The CDR3 covers 14 residues. In germline, CDR1 is LNHDA, CDR2 SQIVND (reference sequence). Combining the CDR3 with reference TRBV19 and TRBJ1-6 gives the whole variable domain DGGITQSPKYLFRKEGQNVTLSCEQNLNHDAMYWYRQDPGQGLRLIYYSQIVNDFQKGDIAEGYSVSREKKESFPLTVTSAQKNPTAFYLCATHDRGRNSPLHFGNGTRLTVT.

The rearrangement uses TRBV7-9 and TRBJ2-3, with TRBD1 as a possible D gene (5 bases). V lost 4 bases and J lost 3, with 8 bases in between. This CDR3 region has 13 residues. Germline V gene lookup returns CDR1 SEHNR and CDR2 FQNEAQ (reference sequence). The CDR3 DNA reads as TGTGCCAGCAGCTCCGACAGAACAGATACGCAGTATTTT. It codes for CASSSDRTDTQYF.